These 28 T cell receptor beta chains were sequenced from one sample in a study of patients and donors after allogeneic stem cell transplantation. TCRdb re-derived calls from the RT-PCR reads in MiXCR, one entry per CDR3 protein. Of about a million distinct CDR3 sequences listed, about 20% are singletons. The sequenced sample was blood, either unsorted or a sorted T cell fraction (not recorded which). These receptors came from a human donor who was either an allogeneic HSCT recipient or a stem cell or donor lymphocyte infusion donor (not recorded which). It is not recorded whose cells these are; they may come from a transplant donor.

This clonotype occurred many times. The chain combines TRBV12-3 or TRBV12-4 with TRBJ1-5; weak D call: TRBD1 (5 bases). The CDR3 spans 13 residues. V gave up 6 bases and J gave up 7 bases, with 13 bases separating them. The CDR3 loop is CASSREGWQPQHF. In nucleotides, the CDR3 is TGTGCCAGCAGCCGAGAGGGGTGGCAGCCCCAGCATTTT.

In its sample, this clonotype was seen a few times. The J gene is TRBJ1-2, the V gene TRBV24-1, with D perhaps matching TRBD1 (6 bases). Between the trimmed V and J ends, which lost 1 base and 4 bases, there was a span of 6 bases. The length of the CDR3 is 13 residues. CDR1 is KGHDR, CDR2 SFDVKD, per germline. The CDR3 coding sequence is TGTGCCACCAGTGATTTCAGGGGCTATGGCTACACCTTC. Translation gives CATSDFRGYGYTF.

The table lists this clonotype with a few counts. V gene TRBV29-1 combines with J gene TRBJ2-7; D possibly corresponds to TRBD1 (5 bases). V was clipped by 7 bases and J by 3 bases, with 10 bases between them. This CDR3 contains 11 residues. The germline CDR1 and CDR2 sequences are SQVTM and ANQGSEA. The CDR3 loop is CSAQGHYEQYF. CDR3 DNA sequence: TGCAGCGCCCAGGGCCACTACGAGCAGTACTTC.

The chain links TRBV19 to TRBJ2-3; D call uncertain. Germline CDR1 reads LNHDA; CDR2 reads SQIVND (reference sequence). The CDR3 is made up of 15 amino acids. The germline V and J ends were trimmed by 1 base and 2 bases, with 10 bases remaining between them. In nucleotides, the CDR3 is TGTGCCAGTAGTATAGGGGCCGTTATCACAGATACGCAGTATTTT. Translation: CASSIGAVITDTQYF.

V and J are TRBV7-3 and TRBJ2-2, with D perhaps assigned TRBD1 or TRBD2 (5 bases each). Deletions cut 2 bases from V and 0 bases from J, with 10 bases between. The germline V gene encodes CDR1 SGHTA and CDR2 FQGTGA. The CDR3 runs to 16 residues. CDR3 in DNA: TGTGCCAGCAGCTTAGAGGGGCCTCCGAACACCGGGGAGCTGTTTTTT. Its protein is CASSLEGPPNTGELFF.

There are a few counts of this clonotype. V gene TRBV4-1 combines with J gene TRBJ1-1; 8 bases align to TRBD1. The CDR3 has 15 residues. V trimming: 2 bases; J trimming: 1 base; junction bases outside the gene matches: 3. The germline V gene has CDR1 MGHRA and CDR2 YSYEKL. CDR3 DNA: TGCGCCAGCAGCCAACAGACAGGGGAGAACACTGAAGCTTTCTTT. Encoded protein: CASSQQTGENTEAFF.

This clonotype was counted at least ten times. This chain joins TRBV29-1 and TRBJ1-1; D possibly corresponds to TRBD1 (5 bases). The CDR3 is 13 amino acids. The germline V gene encodes CDR1 SQVTM and CDR2 ANQGSEA. Trimming took off 6 bases at V and 2 bases at J, with 13 bases between the two ends. The CDR3 sequence: CSVSDKFNTEAFF. CDR3 nucleotide sequence: TGCAGCGTCTCGGACAAGTTTAACACTGAAGCTTTCTTT.

This chain uses TRBV12-3 or TRBV12-4 with TRBJ2-3; TRBD1 agrees at 8 bases. After removal of 5 bases from V and 0 bases from J, the junction contained 7 bases not matched to a gene. This CDR3 spans 16 amino acids. The CDR3, as DNA: TGTGCCAGCAGTACGATGGGACAGGAAAGCACAGATACGCAGTATTTT. Translated: CASSTMGQESTDTQYF.

The chain combines TRBV20-1 with TRBJ1-2, with a tentative D call TRBD1 (5 bases). CDR3 length equals 11 residues. V was cut by 4 bases and J by 6 bases, with 9 bases left in between. CDR1 DFQATT and CDR2 SNEGSKA come from the germline V gene (reference sequence). DNA for the CDR3: TGCAGTGCTACCCAGGGACATGGCTACACCTTC. Protein sequence: CSATQGHGYTF.

This clonotype was counted many times. The chain couples TRBV18 to TRBJ2-5; tentatively, D is TRBD1 (6 bases). The V end lost 6 bases, the J end lost 0 bases, and 8 bases lay between the germline ends. The CDR3 is made up of 13 amino acids. Germline-derived CDR1 and CDR2 are KGHSH and LQKENI. The CDR3: CASSRTDQETQYF. CDR3 DNA sequence: TGTGCCAGCTCTCGGACAGACCAAGAGACCCAGTACTTC.

The chain has TRBV30 and TRBJ2-7; D call uncertain. Germline CDR1 reads GTSNPN; CDR2 reads SVGIG (reference sequence). V gave up 0 bases and J gave up 2 bases, with 11 bases separating them. CDR3 size: 14 residues. As DNA, the CDR3 is TGTGCCTGGAGTGTAAACGATAAAACCTACGAGCAGTACTTC. Protein product: CAWSVNDKTYEQYF. The whole variable domain, remainder taken from reference TRBV30 and TRBJ2-7, is SQTIHQWPATLVQPVGSPLSLECTVEGTSNPNLYWYRQAAGRGLQLLFYSVGIGQISSEVPQNLSASRPQDRQFILSSKKLLLSDSGFYLCAWSVNDKTYEQYFGPGTRLTVT.

The genes are TRBV14 and TRBJ2-7; D may match TRBD1 or TRBD2 (6 bases each). CDR3 length equals 16 residues. From germline, CDR1 is SGHDN and CDR2 FVKESK. The ends were cut back, 2 bases at V and 6 bases at J, with 20 bases in the middle. CDR3 coding DNA: TGTGCCAGCAGCCAACTACAGGGCGGGACTCCCGCCGAGCAGTACTTC. It specifies CASSQLQGGTPAEQYF.

This chain connects TRBV4-2 to TRBJ1-3; a possible D gene is TRBD1 (5 bases). The CDR3 is 18 amino acids. Germline lookup yields CDR1 LGHNA and CDR2 YNFKEQ. V was clipped by 1 base and J by 0 bases, with 16 bases between them. CDR3 protein: CASSQAAGGGISGNTIYF. CDR3 nucleotides: TGTGCCAGCAGCCAAGCCGCCGGGGGAGGGATCTCTGGAAACACCATATATTTT.

The J gene is TRBJ2-3, the V gene TRBV20-1; tentatively, D is TRBD1 or TRBD2 (6 bases each). Between the trimmed V and J ends, which lost 6 bases and 1 base, there was a span of 17 bases. The germline V gene has CDR1 DFQATT and CDR2 SNEGSKA (reference sequence). The CDR3 runs to 15 residues. CDR3: CSATYGGRGTDTQYF. CDR3 coding DNA: TGCAGTGCGACCTACGGGGGCAGAGGCACAGATACGCAGTATTTT.

V gene TRBV30 combines with J gene TRBJ2-3, with D possibly being TRBD2 (6 bases). This CDR3 comprises 13 residues. Germline V gives CDR1 GTSNPN, CDR2 SVGIG (reference sequence). V was trimmed by 5 bases and J by 2 bases, leaving 11 bases between them. CDR3 amino acids: CAWSAGSTDTQYF. The CDR3 DNA is TGTGCCTGGTCGGCGGGGTCCACAGATACGCAGTATTTT.

This clonotype was picked up a small number of times. This chain connects TRBV25-1 to TRBJ2-7, with D unresolved. Trimming stripped 2 bases from V and 1 base from J, with 15 bases between. CDR3 length equals 16 residues. Germline-derived CDR1 and CDR2 are MGHDK and SYGVNS. The CDR3 loop is CASSELLTKYSYEQYF. Here the CDR3 DNA reads TGTGCCAGCAGTGAACTTTTGACAAAGTATTCCTACGAGCAGTACTTC.

The rearrangement links TRBV7-9 to TRBJ2-1; perhaps TRBD1 as D (5 bases). The CDR3 is made up of 16 amino acids. Looked up from germline, CDR1 is SEHNR and CDR2 is FQNEAQ (reference sequence). The V end was cut by 5 bases, the J end by 0 bases, with 14 bases between. CDR3 sequence reads: CASSPRVVSSYNEQFF. The CDR3 coding sequence is TGTGCCAGCAGCCCCAGGGTGGTTAGCTCCTACAATGAGCAGTTCTTC.

This chain connects TRBV5-5 to TRBJ2-2; 10 positions agree with TRBD2. Losses at the gene ends were 4 bases for V and 7 bases for J; bases not matched to a gene: 10. Per the germline V gene, CDR1 is SGHKS and CDR2 is YYEKEE (reference sequence). This CDR3 is built from 16 residues. The DNA for the CDR3 is TGTGCCAGCAGCGTTGCCGGGACTAGCGTTGGCGGGGAGCTGTTTTTT. Translated: CASSVAGTSVGGELFF.

This clonotype appeared a few times. The genes are TRBV10-3 and TRBJ2-7; a possible D gene is TRBD1 (5 bases). CDR3 length: 13 residues. Germline CDR1 and CDR2: ENHRY and SYGVKD. V lost 0 bases, J lost 8 bases, and 11 bases lay in between. CDR3 sequence reads: CAISESISGKQYF. CDR3 nucleotide sequence: TGTGCCATCAGTGAGTCGATCTCAGGGAAGCAGTACTTC.

This clonotype occurred a few times. V and J are TRBV27 and TRBJ2-7, with D unresolved. Trimming cost V 0 bases and J 5 bases, with 5 bases left between them. Germline-derived CDR1 and CDR2 are MNHEY and SMNVEV (reference sequence). CDR3 length: 12 residues. CDR3 protein: CASSLSAHEQYF. The CDR3 nucleotides are TGTGCCAGCAGTTTATCTGCGCACGAGCAGTACTTC.

This clonotype was counted at least ten times. The chain recombines TRBV10-3 with TRBJ1-2, with 7 bases aligning to TRBD1. The CDR3 has 15 residues. V trimming: 5 bases; J trimming: 3 bases; junction bases outside the gene matches: 9. CDR1 is ENHRY, CDR2 SYGVKD, per germline. CDR3 nucleotide sequence: TGTGCCATCAGTCAGGGGGGCGGGCTCGACTATGGCTACACCTTC. The encoded protein is CAISQGGGLDYGYTF.

Only a few counts were recorded for this clonotype. This chain links TRBV24-1 with TRBJ2-7; D may be TRBD1 (5 bases). The V and J ends lost 5 bases and 0 bases respectively, with 10 bases between them. The CDR3 covers 14 residues. CDR1 and CDR2 (germline): KGHDR, SFDVKD. CDR3 sequence (DNA): TGTGCCACCAGTGCGACAGCAAGCTCCTACGAGCAGTACTTC. Translation gives CATSATASSYEQYF.

This clonotype was detected only a few times. The chain is built from TRBV7-8 and TRBJ2-7; 9 positions match TRBD1. Germline loops: CDR1 SGHVS, CDR2 FQNEAQ. The CDR3 totals 15 residues. The V segment lost 5 bases and the J segment 7 bases; nucleotides outside the gene matches: 12. The CDR3 loop is CASSLGTGFVGEQYF. Here the CDR3 DNA reads TGTGCCAGCAGCCTAGGGACAGGGTTTGTTGGGGAGCAGTACTTC. Using reference TRBV7-8 and TRBJ2-7 for the parts outside the CDR3, the full variable domain is GAGVSQSPRYKVAKRGQDVALRCDPISGHVSLFWYQQALGQGPEFLTYFQNEAQLDKSGLPSDRFFAERPEGSVSTLKIQRTQQEDSAVYLCASSLGTGFVGEQYFGPGTRLTVT.

This clonotype was detected only a few times. This chain joins TRBV11-2 and TRBJ2-3; D possibly corresponds to TRBD2 (6 bases). This CDR3 comprises 18 residues. Germline V gene sequence: CDR1 SGHAT, CDR2 FQNNGV. Between the trimmed V and J ends, which lost 4 bases and 2 bases, there was a span of 22 bases. CDR3 protein: CASSSGWDFTPTTDTQYF. The CDR3, as DNA: TGTGCCAGCAGCTCGGGGTGGGACTTCACGCCGACCACAGATACGCAGTATTTT.

This clonotype was seen only a few times. The chain has TRBV5-6 and TRBJ2-7; TRBD2 matches 11 bases. With V trimmed by 3 bases and J by 3 bases, 8 bases remained unmatched. The CDR3 has 16 amino acids. Germline CDR1 reads SGHDT; CDR2 reads YYEEEE. The CDR3 sequence: CASSSLGLAEDYEQYF. The CDR3 nucleotides read TGTGCCAGCAGCTCCCTGGGACTAGCGGAAGACTACGAGCAGTACTTC.

There are a few counts of this clonotype. This rearrangement joins TRBV7-2 to TRBJ2-7; D is perhaps TRBD1 (5 bases). Germline V gives CDR1 SGHTA, CDR2 FQGNSA. The V gene lost 1 base and the J gene lost 0 bases, with 10 bases spanning the gap. The CDR3 runs 15 residues. Here the CDR3 DNA reads TGTGCCAGCAGCTTAGAGGGGTGGAGCTCCTACGAGCAGTACTTC. Translating it yields CASSLEGWSSYEQYF. The entire variable domain, with the rest obtained from reference TRBV7-2 and TRBJ2-7, is as follows: GAGVSQSPSNKVTEKGKDVELRCDPISGHTALYWYRQSLGQGLEFLIYFQGNSAPDKSGLPSDRFSAERTGGSVSTLTIQRTQQEDSAVYLCASSLEGWSSYEQYFGPGTRLTVT.

This clonotype appeared a few times. The chain joins TRBV29-1 to TRBJ1-1; D gene unclear. The V gene lost 5 bases and the J gene lost 10 bases, with 17 bases spanning the gap. The CDR3 is made up of 12 amino acids. Germline V gene sequence: CDR1 SQVTM, CDR2 ANQGSEA. The CDR3: CSVFVDSGGAFF. The CDR3 DNA is TGCAGCGTTTTTGTGGACTCCGGAGGAGCTTTCTTT. Full variable domain (remainder filled in from reference TRBV29-1 and TRBJ1-1): SAVISQKPSRDICQRGTSLTIQCQVDSQVTMMFWYRQQPGQSLTLIATANQGSEATYESGFVIDKFPISRPNLTFSTLTVSNMSPEDSSIYLCSVFVDSGGAFFGQGTRLTVV.

This clonotype turned up a few times. This sequence joins TRBV12-3 or TRBV12-4 and TRBJ1-2; 8 bases match TRBD1. The CDR3 spans 13 residues. Germline trimming cut 5 bases from V and 8 bases from J; bases unmatched to any gene: 7. CDR3 protein: CASSHDRGRGYTF. DNA for the CDR3: TGTGCCAGCAGTCACGACAGGGGACGAGGCTACACCTTC.